The T cell receptor (beta chain) under discussion was sequenced for a study of blood T cell repertoires in COVID-19. The CDR3 contains 12 residues. Germline-derived CDR1 and CDR2 are MDHEN and SYDVKM. Trimming shortened V by 5 bases and J by 8 bases, and 10 bases separated the two germline ends. Sequenced by immunoSEQ multiplex PCR; TCRdb stores in-frame clones only, minus some. The sample includes approximately 160,000 clones, more than 65% seen only once; the top ten take 5.5% to 8%. This receptor was identified in a woman between 45 and 65 years old in a cohort sampled during active or convalescent COVID-19. The chain has TRBV28 and TRBJ1-5; D is unclear. Sequenced: peripheral blood. The CDR3 is CASSIIYEPQHF. The CDR3 DNA sequence: TGTGCCAGCAGTATTATCTATGAGCCCCAGCATTTT.